The text below deals with one TCR beta chain. Antigen specificity is unknown. This CDR3 is built from 12 residues. Germline V gives CDR1 SGDLS, CDR2 YYNGEE. J was trimmed by 9 bases and V by 4 bases; bases with no gene match: 6. This sample is drawn from a study of Ad26.COV2.S vaccination and SARS-CoV-2 variants. Study-level information: In the study, Ad26.COV2.S was injected intramuscularly once, or twice 56 days apart.

Profiling relied on immunoSEQ multiplex PCR, and the TCRdb table lists in-frame clones only, not all of them. Here the sample spans 240,000 or so clones, around 87% being singletons. Notes on the study in general: People given the vaccine had a wider spike-specific TCR breadth than placebo recipients did.

Specified treatment: around 19 received Ad26.COV2.S at low or high dose, single or two shots; several received placebo; per-sample allocation not given. Following the first vaccine or placebo injection, samples were taken on day 63. Its platform was an Ad26 vector, and its expressed antigen was Wuhan-strain SARS-CoV-2 spike. The sequenced sample was peripheral blood, obtained in a trial of Ad26.COV2.S vaccine versus placebo. The gene calls are TRBV9 and TRBJ2-7; 8 bases are a match to TRBD1. The clonotype originates from a person between 18 and 59 years old who received the Ad26.COV2.S COVID-19 vaccine or a placebo. As DNA, the CDR3 is TGTGCCAGCAGCATGGGGACAGGAGGGCAGTACTTC. Residues: CASSMGTGGQYF.